A single sample gave rise to the 5 T cell receptor beta chains below, sequenced in a study of beta chain features in type 1 diabetes. Sequenced material consisted of expressed TCRB transcripts (all of the isolated RNA was reverse transcribed). The protocol was immunoSEQ multiplex PCR, while the TCRdb copy is restricted to in-frame clones and leaves out a portion. The sample yields roughly 160,000 clones, 6.5% to 10% seen once. Study-wide results and limits: The study found moderately but significantly shorter TCRB CDR3s in all four CD4+ subsets of Type 1 diabetes patients.

No antigen is known for these receptors. The sequencing sample was made of central memory CD4+ T cells from blood. These receptors all stem from a woman in her late teens or twenties with type 1 diabetes.

This clone was seen more than once but under ten times. CDR3 nucleotides: TGTGCCAGCTCACCCATCGGACAGGGCAACACCGGGGAGCTGTTTTTT. Translated, it gives CASSPIGQGNTGELFF. The chain links TRBV18 to TRBJ2-2; 8 bases are shared with TRBD1. Germline trimming cut 3 bases from V and 2 bases from J; bases unmatched to any gene: 5. Germline V gives CDR1 KGHSH, CDR2 LQKENI. The CDR3 has 16 amino acids. The full variable domain, with the rest looked up from reference TRBV18 and TRBJ2-2, is NAGVMQNPRHLVRRRGQEARLRCSPMKGHSHVYWYRQLPEEGLKFMVYLQKENIIDESGMPKERFSAEFPKEGPSILRIQQVVRGDSAAYFCASSPIGQGNTGELFFGEGSRLTVL.

This clone occurred a few times. The J gene is TRBJ2-7, the V gene TRBV28; a weak D match, TRBD2 (5 bases). Trimming stripped 3 bases from V and 2 bases from J, with 8 bases between. The CDR3 has 13 amino acids. Germline CDR1 reads MDHEN; CDR2 reads SYDVKM. CDR3 sequence reads: CASSLSAAYEQYF. The CDR3 nucleotides read TGTGCCAGCAGTTTGTCAGCGGCCTACGAGCAGTACTTC.

This clone was observed a few times. The genes are TRBV5-1 and TRBJ2-3, with 8 bases identical to TRBD2. The CDR3 is made up of 16 amino acids. The junction had 13 bases not matched to a gene; V was cut back by 4 bases and J by 6 bases. Per germline, CDR1 SGHRS and CDR2 YFSETQ. As DNA, the CDR3 is TGCGCCAGCAGCCCGACTGCGGGAGGCCCGCGGGATACGCAGTATTTT. The encoded protein is CASSPTAGGPRDTQYF. The entire variable domain, with the rest obtained from reference TRBV5-1 and TRBJ2-3, is as follows: KAGVTQTPRYLIKTRGQQVTLSCSPISGHRSVSWYQQTPGQGLQFLFEYFSETQRNKGNFPGRFSGRQFSNSRSEMNVSTLELGDSALYLCASSPTAGGPRDTQYFGPGTRLTVL.

The chain employs TRBV7-3 and TRBJ2-2; no clear D gene. The CDR3 totals 13 residues. Trimming cost V 4 bases and J 4 bases, with 7 bases left between them. Germline V lookup: CDR1 SGHTA, CDR2 FQGTGA. The CDR3 coding sequence is TGTGCCAGCAGCTCCTCCGTCACCGGGGAGCTGTTTTTT. The encoded protein is CASSSSVTGELFF.

This clone was counted between two and nine times. The V gene is TRBV10-3, the J gene TRBJ1-1; D may be TRBD1 (6 bases). V shed 2 bases and J shed 10 bases, with 8 bases lying between them. Germline CDR1 reads ENHRY; CDR2 reads SYGVKD. The CDR3 is 11 amino acids. The CDR3 here is CAISESRGAFF. The CDR3 DNA reads as TGTGCCATCAGTGAGAGCAGGGGAGCTTTCTTT.